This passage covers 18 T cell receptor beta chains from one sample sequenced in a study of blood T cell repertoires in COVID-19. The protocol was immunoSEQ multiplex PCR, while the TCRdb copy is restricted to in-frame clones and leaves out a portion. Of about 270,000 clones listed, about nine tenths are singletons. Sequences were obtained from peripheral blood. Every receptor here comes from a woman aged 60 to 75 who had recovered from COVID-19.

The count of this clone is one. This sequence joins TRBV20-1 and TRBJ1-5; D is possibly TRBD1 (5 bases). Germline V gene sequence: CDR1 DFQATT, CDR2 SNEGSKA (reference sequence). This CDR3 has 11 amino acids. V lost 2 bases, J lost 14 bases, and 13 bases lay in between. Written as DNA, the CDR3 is TGCAGTGCTAGAAGGCGGGGCCCGGAGCATTTT. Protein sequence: CSARRRGPEHF.

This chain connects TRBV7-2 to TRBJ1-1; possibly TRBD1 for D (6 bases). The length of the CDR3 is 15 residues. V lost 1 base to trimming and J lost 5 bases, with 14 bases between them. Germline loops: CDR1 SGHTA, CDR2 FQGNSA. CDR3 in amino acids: CASSLVRGGETEAFF. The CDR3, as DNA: TGTGCCAGCAGCTTAGTACGAGGGGGGGAAACTGAAGCTTTCTTT.

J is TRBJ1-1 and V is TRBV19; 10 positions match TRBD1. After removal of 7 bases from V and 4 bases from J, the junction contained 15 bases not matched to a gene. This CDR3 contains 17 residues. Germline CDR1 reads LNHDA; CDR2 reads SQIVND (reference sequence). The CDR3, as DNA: TGTGCCAGTACCATGGGGGCCTACCGACAGGGGGCCACTGAAGCTTTCTTT. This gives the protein CASTMGAYRQGATEAFF.

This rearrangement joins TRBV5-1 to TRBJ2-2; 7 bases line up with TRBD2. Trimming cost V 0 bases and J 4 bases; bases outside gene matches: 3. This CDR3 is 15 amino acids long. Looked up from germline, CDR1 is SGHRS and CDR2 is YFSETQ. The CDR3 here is CASSLVGGITGELFF. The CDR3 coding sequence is TGCGCCAGCAGCTTGGTCGGGGGGATCACCGGGGAGCTGTTTTTT. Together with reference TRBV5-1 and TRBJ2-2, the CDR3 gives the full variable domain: KAGVTQTPRYLIKTRGQQVTLSCSPISGHRSVSWYQQTPGQGLQFLFEYFSETQRNKGNFPGRFSGRQFSNSRSEMNVSTLELGDSALYLCASSLVGGITGELFFGEGSRLTVL.

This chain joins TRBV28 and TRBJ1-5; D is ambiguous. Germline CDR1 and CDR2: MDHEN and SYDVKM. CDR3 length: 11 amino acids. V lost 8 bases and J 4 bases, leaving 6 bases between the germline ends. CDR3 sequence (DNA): TGTGCCAGCTCAATTAATCAGCCCCAGCATTTT. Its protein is CASSINQPQHF. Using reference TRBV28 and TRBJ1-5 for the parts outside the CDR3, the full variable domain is DVKVTQSSRYLVKRTGEKVFLECVQDMDHENMFWYRQDPGLGLRLIYFSYDVKMKEKGDIPEGYSVSREKKERFSLILESASTNQTSMYLCASSINQPQHFGDGTRLSIL.

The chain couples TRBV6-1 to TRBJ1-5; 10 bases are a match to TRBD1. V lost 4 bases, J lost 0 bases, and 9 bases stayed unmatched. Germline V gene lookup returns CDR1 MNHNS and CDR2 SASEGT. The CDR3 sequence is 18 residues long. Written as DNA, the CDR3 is TGTGCCAGCAGTGTTTGGGGACAGGGGATTTTTAGCAATCAGCCCCAGCATTTT. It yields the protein CASSVWGQGIFSNQPQHF.

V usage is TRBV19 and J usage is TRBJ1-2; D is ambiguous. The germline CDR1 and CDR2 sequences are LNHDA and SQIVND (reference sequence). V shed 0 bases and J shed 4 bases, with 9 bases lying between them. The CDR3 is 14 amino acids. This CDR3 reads CASSIDDGGYGYTF. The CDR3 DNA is TGTGCCAGTAGTATAGATGATGGCGGCTATGGCTACACCTTC.

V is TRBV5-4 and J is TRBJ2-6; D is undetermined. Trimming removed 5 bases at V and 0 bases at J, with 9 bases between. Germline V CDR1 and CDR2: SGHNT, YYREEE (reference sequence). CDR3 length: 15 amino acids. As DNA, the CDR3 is TGTGCCAGCAGTTTTCGTCTCTCTGGGGCCAACGTCCTGACTTTC. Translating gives CASSFRLSGANVLTF.

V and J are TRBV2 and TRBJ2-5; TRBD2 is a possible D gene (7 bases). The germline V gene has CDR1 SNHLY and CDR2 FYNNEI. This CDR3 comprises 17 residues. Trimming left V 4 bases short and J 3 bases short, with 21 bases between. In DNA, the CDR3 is TGTGCCAGCAGTGTCTCGCGGGGAGGGAGGGGGGAAGAGACCCAGTACTTC. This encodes CASSVSRGGRGEETQYF.

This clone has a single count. For the CDR3, the DNA is TGCGCCAGCAGCAATAGAGAAGCCCAGGGGGCGCGAAGGGGGAACACTGAAGCTTTCTTT. It translates to CASSNREAQGARRGNTEAFF. V is TRBV4-1 and J is TRBJ1-1; 8 nucleotides align to TRBD1. The CDR3 has 20 amino acids. The ends lost 5 bases at V and 1 base at J; junction bases unmatched: 21. From germline, CDR1 is MGHRA and CDR2 YSYEKL.

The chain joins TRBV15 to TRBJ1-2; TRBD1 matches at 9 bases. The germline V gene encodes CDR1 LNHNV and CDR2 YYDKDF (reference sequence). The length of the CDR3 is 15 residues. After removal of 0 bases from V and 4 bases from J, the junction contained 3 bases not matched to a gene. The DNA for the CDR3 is TGTGCCACCAGCAGAGAAGGGACAGGGATCTATGGCTACACCTTC. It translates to CATSREGTGIYGYTF.

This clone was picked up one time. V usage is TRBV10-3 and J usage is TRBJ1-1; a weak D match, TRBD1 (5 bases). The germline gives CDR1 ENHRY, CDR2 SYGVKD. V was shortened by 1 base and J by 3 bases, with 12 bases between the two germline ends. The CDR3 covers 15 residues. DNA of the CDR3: TGTGCCATCAGTGAGTTTTCCCAACAGGACACTGAAGCTTTCTTT. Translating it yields CAISEFSQQDTEAFF.

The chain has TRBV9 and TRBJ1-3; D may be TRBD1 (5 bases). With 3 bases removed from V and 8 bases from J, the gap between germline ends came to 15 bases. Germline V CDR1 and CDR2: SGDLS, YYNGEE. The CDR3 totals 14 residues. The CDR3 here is CASSEGPWGDTIYF. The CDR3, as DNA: TGTGCCAGCAGCGAAGGGCCTTGGGGGGACACCATATATTTT.

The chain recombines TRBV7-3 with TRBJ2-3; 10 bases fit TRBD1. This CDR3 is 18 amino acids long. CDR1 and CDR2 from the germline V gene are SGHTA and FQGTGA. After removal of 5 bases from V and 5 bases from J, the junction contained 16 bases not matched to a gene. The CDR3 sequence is CASSRTGVGGQGRDTQYF. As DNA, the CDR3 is TGTGCCAGCAGCCGTACGGGAGTAGGGGGACAGGGGAGAGATACGCAGTATTTT.

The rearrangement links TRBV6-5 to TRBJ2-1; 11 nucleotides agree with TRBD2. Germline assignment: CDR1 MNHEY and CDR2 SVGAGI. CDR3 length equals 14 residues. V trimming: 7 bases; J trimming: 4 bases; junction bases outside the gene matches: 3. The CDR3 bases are TGTGCCAGCACACTAGCGGGGGCTTACAATGAGCAGTTCTTC. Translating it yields CASTLAGAYNEQFF.

The CDR3 DNA follows: TGTGCCAGCACCCCCCGGATTGAGGGAGGCACTGAAGCTTTCTTT. It codes for CASTPRIEGGTEAFF. V usage is TRBV3-1 (or the pseudogene TRBV3-2) and J usage is TRBJ1-1; D ambiguous. The germline gives CDR1 LGHDT, CDR2 YNNKEL (reference sequence). The V end was cut by 7 bases, the J end by 4 bases, with 19 bases between. The length of the CDR3 is 15 residues.

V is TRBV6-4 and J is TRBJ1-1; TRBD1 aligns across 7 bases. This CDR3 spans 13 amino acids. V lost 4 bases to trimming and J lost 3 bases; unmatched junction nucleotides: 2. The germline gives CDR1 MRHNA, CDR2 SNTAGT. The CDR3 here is CASSVDRDTEAFF. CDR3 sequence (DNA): TGTGCCAGCAGTGTAGACAGGGACACTGAAGCTTTCTTT.

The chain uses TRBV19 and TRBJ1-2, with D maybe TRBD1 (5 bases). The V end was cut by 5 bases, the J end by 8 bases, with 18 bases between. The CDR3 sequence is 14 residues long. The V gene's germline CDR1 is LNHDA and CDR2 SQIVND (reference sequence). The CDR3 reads CASSPNGGRGGYTF. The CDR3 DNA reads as TGTGCCAGTAGTCCCAACGGGGGGAGAGGCGGCTACACCTTC.